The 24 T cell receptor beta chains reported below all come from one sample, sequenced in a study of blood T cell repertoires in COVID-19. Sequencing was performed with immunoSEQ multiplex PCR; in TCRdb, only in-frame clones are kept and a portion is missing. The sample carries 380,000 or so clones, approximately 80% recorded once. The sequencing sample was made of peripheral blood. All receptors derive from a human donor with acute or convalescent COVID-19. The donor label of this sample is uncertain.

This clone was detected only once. CDR3: CASSHPTGGETQYF. CDR3 sequence (DNA): TGTGCCAGCAGTCATCCGACAGGCGGGGAGACCCAGTACTTC. This rearrangement joins TRBV28 to TRBJ2-5, with D maybe TRBD1 (6 bases). CDR3 length equals 14 residues. CDR1 is MDHEN and CDR2 is SYDVKM in the germline V gene. Trimming left V 5 bases short and J 5 bases short, with 15 bases between.

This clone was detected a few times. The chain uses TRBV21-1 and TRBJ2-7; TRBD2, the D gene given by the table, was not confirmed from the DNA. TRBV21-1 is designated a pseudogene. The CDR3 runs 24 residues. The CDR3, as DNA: TGTGCCAGCAGCAATCTCGGACTGTTCCGTCCCGACTGCGGCCTCTCGTTCTCCTCCTACGAGCAGTACTTC. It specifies CASSNLGLFRPDCGLSFSSYEQYF.

CDR3 nucleotide sequence: TGTGCCAGCTCACCAGGGGAGTCAAGCTACGAGCAGTACTTC. As protein: CASSPGESSYEQYF. The V gene is TRBV18, the J gene TRBJ2-7; D might be TRBD2 (5 bases). Germline CDR1 KGHSH, CDR2 LQKENI. Trimming left V 2 bases short and J 3 bases short, with 11 bases between. The CDR3 totals 14 residues. The full variable domain, in which reference TRBV18 and TRBJ2-7 provide the parts outside the CDR3, is NAGVMQNPRHLVRRRGQEARLRCSPMKGHSHVYWYRQLPEEGLKFMVYLQKENIIDESGMPKERFSAEFPKEGPSILRIQQVVRGDSAAYFCASSPGESSYEQYFGPGTRLTVT.

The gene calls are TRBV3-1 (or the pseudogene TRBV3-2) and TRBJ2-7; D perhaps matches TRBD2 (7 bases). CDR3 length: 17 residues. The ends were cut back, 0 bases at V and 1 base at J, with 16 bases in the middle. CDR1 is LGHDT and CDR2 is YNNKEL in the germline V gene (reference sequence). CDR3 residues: CASSQDRGGRGSYEQYF. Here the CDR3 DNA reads TGTGCCAGCAGCCAAGATAGGGGGGGACGGGGTTCCTACGAGCAGTACTTC.

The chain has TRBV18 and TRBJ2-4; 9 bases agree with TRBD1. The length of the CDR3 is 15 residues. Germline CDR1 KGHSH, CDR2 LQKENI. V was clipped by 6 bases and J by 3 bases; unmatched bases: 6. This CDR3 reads CASSTGTGYKNIQYF. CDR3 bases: TGTGCCAGCTCGACCGGGACAGGGTACAAAAACATTCAGTACTTC. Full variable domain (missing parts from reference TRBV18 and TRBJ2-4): NAGVMQNPRHLVRRRGQEARLRCSPMKGHSHVYWYRQLPEEGLKFMVYLQKENIIDESGMPKERFSAEFPKEGPSILRIQQVVRGDSAAYFCASSTGTGYKNIQYFGAGTRLSVL.

The CDR3 spells CASSHNQGVYNEQFF. CDR3 in DNA: TGCGCCAGCAGCCACAATCAGGGGGTATACAATGAGCAGTTCTTC. The chain recombines TRBV5-1 with TRBJ2-1, with TRBD1 identical over 7 bases. V lost 4 bases, J lost 4 bases, and 8 bases stayed unmatched. CDR1 is SGHRS and CDR2 is YFSETQ in the germline V gene. The CDR3 loop spans 15 amino acids.

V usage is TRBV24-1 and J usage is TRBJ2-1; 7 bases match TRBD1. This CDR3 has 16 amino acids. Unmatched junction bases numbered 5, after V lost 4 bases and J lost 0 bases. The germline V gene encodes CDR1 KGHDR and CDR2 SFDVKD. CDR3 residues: CATSDRGSLSYNEQFF. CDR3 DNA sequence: TGTGCCACCAGTGACAGGGGGTCTCTCTCCTACAATGAGCAGTTCTTC.

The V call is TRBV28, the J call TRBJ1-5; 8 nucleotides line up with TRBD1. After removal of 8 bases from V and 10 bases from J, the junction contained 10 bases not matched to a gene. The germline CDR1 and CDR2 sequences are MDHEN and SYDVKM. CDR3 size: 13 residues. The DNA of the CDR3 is TGTGCCAGCGGCTGGACAGGGCTTGGACCCCAGCATTTT. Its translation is CASGWTGLGPQHF.

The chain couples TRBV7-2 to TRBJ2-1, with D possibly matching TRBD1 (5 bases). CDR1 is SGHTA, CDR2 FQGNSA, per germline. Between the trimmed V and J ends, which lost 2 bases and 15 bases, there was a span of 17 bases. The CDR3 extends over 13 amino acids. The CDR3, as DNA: TGTGCCAGCAGCTTACATTTGACAGTATATTTGTTCTTC. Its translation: CASSLHLTVYLFF. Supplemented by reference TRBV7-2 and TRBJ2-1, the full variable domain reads GAGVSQSPSNKVTEKGKDVELRCDPISGHTALYWYRQSLGQGLEFLIYFQGNSAPDKSGLPSDRFSAERTGGSVSTLTIQRTQQEDSAVYLCASSLHLTVYLFFGPGTRLTVL.

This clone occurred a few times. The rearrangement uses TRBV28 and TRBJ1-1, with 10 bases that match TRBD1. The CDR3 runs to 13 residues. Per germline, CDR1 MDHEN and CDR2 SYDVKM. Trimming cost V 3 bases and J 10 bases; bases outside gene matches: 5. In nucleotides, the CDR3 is TGTGCCAGCAGTTTGGGACAGGGGCTCGGAGCTTTCTTT. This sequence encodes CASSLGQGLGAFF.

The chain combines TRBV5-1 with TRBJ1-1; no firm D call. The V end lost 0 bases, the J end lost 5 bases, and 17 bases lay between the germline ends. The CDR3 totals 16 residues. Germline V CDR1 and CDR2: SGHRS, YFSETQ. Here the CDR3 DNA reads TGCGCCAGCAGCTTGGCGCTAGTCACGGGGAGGACTGAAGCTTTCTTT. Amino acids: CASSLALVTGRTEAFF.

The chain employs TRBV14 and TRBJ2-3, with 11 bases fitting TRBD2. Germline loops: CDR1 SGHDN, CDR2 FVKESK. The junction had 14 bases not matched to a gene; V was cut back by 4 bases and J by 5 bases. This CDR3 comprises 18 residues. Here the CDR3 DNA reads TGTGCCAGCAGCCCTCTCTGGGTAGCGGGGGGGCCGAGAGATACGCAGTATTTT. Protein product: CASSPLWVAGGPRDTQYF. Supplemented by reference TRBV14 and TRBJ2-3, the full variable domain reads EAGVTQFPSHSVIEKGQTVTLRCDPISGHDNLYWYRRVMGKEIKFLLHFVKESKQDESGMPNNRFLAERTGGTYSTLKVQPAELEDSGVYFCASSPLWVAGGPRDTQYFGPGTRLTVL.

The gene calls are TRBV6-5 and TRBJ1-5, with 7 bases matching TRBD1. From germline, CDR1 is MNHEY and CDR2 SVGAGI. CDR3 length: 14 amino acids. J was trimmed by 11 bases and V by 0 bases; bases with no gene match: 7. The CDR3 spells CASSYSRDSRSQHF. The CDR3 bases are TGTGCCAGCAGTTACTCGAGGGACAGCCGGTCCCAGCATTTT.

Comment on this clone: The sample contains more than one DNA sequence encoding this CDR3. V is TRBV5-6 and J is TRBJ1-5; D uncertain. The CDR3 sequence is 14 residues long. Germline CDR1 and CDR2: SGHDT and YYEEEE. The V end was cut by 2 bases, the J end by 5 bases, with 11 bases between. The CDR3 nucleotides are TGTGCCAGCAGCTTTCGGGGTAGAGATCAGCCCCAGCATTTT. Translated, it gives CASSFRGRDQPQHF.

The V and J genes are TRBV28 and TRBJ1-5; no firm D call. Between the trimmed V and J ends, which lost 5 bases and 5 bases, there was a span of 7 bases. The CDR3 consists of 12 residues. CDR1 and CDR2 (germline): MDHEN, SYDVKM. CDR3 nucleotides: TGTGCCAGCAGTAACGACTATCAGCCCCAGCATTTT. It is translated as CASSNDYQPQHF.

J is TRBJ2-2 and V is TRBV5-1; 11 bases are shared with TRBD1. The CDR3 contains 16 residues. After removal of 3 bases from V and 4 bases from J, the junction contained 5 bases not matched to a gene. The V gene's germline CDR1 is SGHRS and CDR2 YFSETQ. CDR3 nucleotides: TGCGCCAGCAGCTGGACAGGGGGCGCGGGCACCGGGGAGCTGTTTTTT. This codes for CASSWTGGAGTGELFF.

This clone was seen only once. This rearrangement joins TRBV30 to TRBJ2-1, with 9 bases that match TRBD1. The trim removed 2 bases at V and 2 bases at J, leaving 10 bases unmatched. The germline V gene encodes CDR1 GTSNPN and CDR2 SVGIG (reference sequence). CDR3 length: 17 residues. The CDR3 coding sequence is TGTGCCTGGAGTCTCGGGACAGGGATAGGTACCTACAATGAGCAGTTCTTC. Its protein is CAWSLGTGIGTYNEQFF.

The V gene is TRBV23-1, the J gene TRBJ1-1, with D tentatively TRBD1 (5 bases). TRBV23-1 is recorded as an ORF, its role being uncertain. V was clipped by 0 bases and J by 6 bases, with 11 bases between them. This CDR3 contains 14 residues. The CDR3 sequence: CASSQSPGCAEAFF. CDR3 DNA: TGCGCCAGCAGTCAATCGCCAGGGTGCGCTGAAGCTTTCTTT.

In nucleotides, the CDR3 is TGTGCTACCAACAGCCAGTCCGGCCAAGAGACCCAGTACTTC. Translated: CATNSQSGQETQYF. The genes are TRBV5-6 and TRBJ2-5; no clear D gene. The CDR3 has 14 amino acids. Looked up from germline, CDR1 is SGHDT and CDR2 is YYEEEE.

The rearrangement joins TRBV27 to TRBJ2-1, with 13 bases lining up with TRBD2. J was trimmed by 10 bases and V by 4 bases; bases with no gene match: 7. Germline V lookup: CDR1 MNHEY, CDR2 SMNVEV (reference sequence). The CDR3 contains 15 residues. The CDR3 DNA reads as TGTGCCAGCAGTTCGGGACTAGCGGGATTTAGGGAGCAGTTCTTC. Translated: CASSSGLAGFREQFF.

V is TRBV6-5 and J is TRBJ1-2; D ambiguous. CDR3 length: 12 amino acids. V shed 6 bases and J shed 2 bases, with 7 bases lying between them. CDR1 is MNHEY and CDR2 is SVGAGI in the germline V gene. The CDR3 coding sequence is TGTGCCAGCAGGGACTTCAACTATGGCTACACCTTC. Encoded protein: CASRDFNYGYTF.

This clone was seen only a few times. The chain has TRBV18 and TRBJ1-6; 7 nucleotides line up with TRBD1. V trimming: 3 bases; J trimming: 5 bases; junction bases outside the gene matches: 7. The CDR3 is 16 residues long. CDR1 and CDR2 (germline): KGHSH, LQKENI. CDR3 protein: CASSPTGTVNNSPLHF. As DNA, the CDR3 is TGTGCCAGCTCACCGACCGGGACAGTGAATAATTCACCCCTCCACTTT.

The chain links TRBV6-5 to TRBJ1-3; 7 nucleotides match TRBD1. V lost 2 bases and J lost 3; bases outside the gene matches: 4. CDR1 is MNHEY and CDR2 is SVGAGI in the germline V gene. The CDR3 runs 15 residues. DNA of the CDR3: TGTGCCAGCAGTTACGCGGCAGGGGGTGGAAACACCATATATTTT. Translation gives CASSYAAGGGNTIYF.

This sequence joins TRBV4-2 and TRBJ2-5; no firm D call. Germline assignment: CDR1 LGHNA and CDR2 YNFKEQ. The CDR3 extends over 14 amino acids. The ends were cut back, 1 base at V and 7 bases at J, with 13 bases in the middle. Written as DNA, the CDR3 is TGTGCCAGCAGCCAAGGGCAGGCTATAGGGACCCAGTACTTC. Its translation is CASSQGQAIGTQYF.